This T cell receptor beta chain is drawn from a study of T cell responses to AZD1222 COVID-19 vaccine. Whole-study results and caveats: Scientists sampled the repertoires only once the peak T cell response had passed. Spike-specific TCR breadth rose after two AZD1222 doses, and depth rose as well. Variant regions that are unmutated are reportedly the target of nearly half of spike-specific TCRs. At baseline, just 6 or 7 AZD1222 recipients tested seropositive.

As concerns this clone: The antigen is not known.

The CDR3 is 16 residues long. V was shortened by 0 bases and J by 1 base, with 10 bases between the two germline ends. Germline V gene data show CDR1 as MNHNY and CDR2 as SVGAGI (reference sequence). Profiling relied on immunoSEQ multiplex PCR, and the TCRdb table lists in-frame clones only, not all of them. In the table there are 150,000 to 200,000 clones, approximately 88% of which are singletons. V and J are TRBV6-6 and TRBJ2-1; possibly TRBD2 for D (6 bases). Source: peripheral blood, taken on day 0 of AZD1222 vaccination. The sequence derives from an adult in good health. CDR3 protein: CASSYSRGGSYNEQFF. The CDR3 DNA is TGTGCCAGCAGTTACTCGAGGGGAGGATCCTACAATGAGCAGTTCTTC.